This T cell receptor beta chain was captured by sequencing in a study of blood T cells in healthy people across ages. Study-wide results and caveats: Across the age range, TCR beta diversity per million T cells fell in a roughly linear way.

Regarding this clonotype: Its cognate antigen is unknown.

The germline CDR1 and CDR2 sequences are MNHEY and SVGAGI. V shed 6 bases and J shed 12 bases, with 9 bases lying between them. The CDR3 extends over 11 amino acids. Through a sample-barcoded 5' primer and a J-beta primer mix, a second PCR was run for about 7 to 12 cycles. TCRdb re-analysed the 5' RACE reads in MiXCR, keeping a single row per CDR3 protein. The sample contains approximately 800,000 distinct CDR3 sequences, more than 25% of which appear only once. A further study also used this sample, focusing on T cells of mothers and their children. That source notes: Donation was provided by three healthy Caucasian mothers along with their six children.

The receptor was derived from a boy between 10 and 17 years old in good health. The V call is TRBV6-5, the J call TRBJ1-6, with unresolved D. Sample: blood. The DNA of the CDR3 is TGTGCCAGCAGCTCGCCGGGACCCCTCCACTTT. This codes for CASSSPGPLHF.